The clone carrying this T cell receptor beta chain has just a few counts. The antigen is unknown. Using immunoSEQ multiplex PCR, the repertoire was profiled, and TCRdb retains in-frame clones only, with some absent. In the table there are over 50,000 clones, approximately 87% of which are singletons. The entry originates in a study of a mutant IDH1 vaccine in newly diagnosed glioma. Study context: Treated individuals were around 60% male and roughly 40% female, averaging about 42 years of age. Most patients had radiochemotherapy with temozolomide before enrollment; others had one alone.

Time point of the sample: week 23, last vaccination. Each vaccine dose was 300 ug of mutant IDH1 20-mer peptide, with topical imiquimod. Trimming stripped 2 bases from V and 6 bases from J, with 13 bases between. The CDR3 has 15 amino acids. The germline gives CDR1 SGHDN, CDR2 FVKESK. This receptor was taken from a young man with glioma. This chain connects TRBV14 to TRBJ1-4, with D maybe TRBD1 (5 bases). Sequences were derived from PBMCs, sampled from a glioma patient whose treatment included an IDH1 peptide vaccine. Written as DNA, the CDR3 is TGTGCCAGCAGCCAATTGTTAACAGGCCATGAAAAACTGTTTTTT. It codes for CASSQLLTGHEKLFF.